Each of the 32 T cell receptor beta chains below was sequenced from the same sample in a study of T cell repertoires in cytomegalovirus infection. From the reads, TCRdb called clonotypes with MiXCR, one entry per CDR3 protein. The sample has 250,000 or so distinct CDR3 sequences, 15% to 20% seen once. Sequenced sample: CD8+ T cells from PBMCs. The receptors shown here come from a human donor in good health (CMV status not recorded). Some clones in this sample may be carry-over from other donors' samples.

The J gene is TRBJ2-5, the V gene TRBV12-3 or TRBV12-4; D is perhaps TRBD1 (5 bases). This CDR3 has 14 residues. Trimming took off 6 bases at V and 0 bases at J, with 11 bases between the two ends. CDR3 DNA sequence: TGTGCCAGCAGGGAGTGGGGCGACCAAGAGACCCAGTACTTC. This encodes CASREWGDQETQYF.

This clonotype occurred many times. The V gene is TRBV7-2, the J gene TRBJ2-3, with unresolved D. V was shortened by 5 bases and J by 4 bases, with 16 bases between the two germline ends. The CDR3 contains 15 residues. The germline V gene has CDR1 SGHTA and CDR2 FQGNSA. CDR3 in amino acids: CASSPWTHRSDTQYF. CDR3 DNA: TGTGCCAGCAGCCCCTGGACCCACCGGTCAGATACGCAGTATTTT.

This chain uses TRBV6-6 with TRBJ1-2, with no clear D. Trimming removed 7 bases from V and 10 bases from J, with 7 bases in between. This CDR3 has 9 residues. Per germline, CDR1 MNHNY and CDR2 SVGAGI (reference sequence). CDR3 DNA: TGTGCCAGCACACCCCCCTACACCTTC. Translation gives CASTPPYTF.

Concerning this clonotype: It is likely a read error, because the conserved phenylalanine at the end of the CDR3 is missing. No DNA is shown, since the ends of the CDR3 on it are uncertain; the CDR3 is the one TCRdb lists. V usage is TRBV10-3 and J usage is TRBJ1-1; the table's D call, TRBD1, was not checked against the DNA. Germline values: CDR1 ENHRY, CDR2 SYGVKD. The CDR3 is made up of 15 amino acids, end residues included. The CDR3 sequence: CAISESDTGGPYVLG.

This clonotype was counted ten times or more. V usage is TRBV28 and J usage is TRBJ1-2; D ambiguous. The germline gives CDR1 MDHEN, CDR2 SYDVKM. Between the trimmed V and J ends, which lost 3 bases and 1 base, there was a span of 12 bases. The CDR3 is 15 amino acids. The CDR3 reads CASSFLGEFNYGYTF. The CDR3 DNA reads as TGTGCCAGCAGTTTTTTAGGAGAGTTTAACTATGGCTACACCTTC.

The gene calls are TRBV7-9 and TRBJ1-1; 7 nucleotides align to TRBD1. With V trimmed by 4 bases and J by 2 bases, 7 bases remained unmatched. Germline V gene lookup returns CDR1 SEHNR and CDR2 FQNEAQ (reference sequence). The CDR3 is 15 amino acids. CDR3 nucleotide sequence: TGTGCCAGCAGCTCCATACAGGGGTATAACACTGAAGCTTTCTTT. The encoded protein is CASSSIQGYNTEAFF.

This clonotype showed up many times. J is TRBJ1-2 and V is TRBV6-6; D unclear. Trimming took 6 bases from V and 2 from J, leaving 16 bases between them. The germline V gene has CDR1 MNHNY and CDR2 SVGAGI (reference sequence). CDR3 size: 15 residues. The CDR3 here is CASRSGGRSNYGYTF. In DNA, the CDR3 is TGTGCCAGCAGAAGCGGTGGACGGTCGAACTATGGCTACACCTTC.

This clonotype was detected many times. CDR3: CASSLDDTLAYEQYF. The DNA for the CDR3 is TGTGCCAGCAGCTTAGACGACACATTAGCCTACGAGCAGTACTTC. The chain couples TRBV7-6 to TRBJ2-7; D gene uncertain. Germline CDR1 and CDR2: SGHVS and FNYEAQ. Deletions cut 1 base from V and 2 bases from J, with 12 bases between. The CDR3 sequence is 15 residues long.

CDR3 in DNA: TGTGCCAGCAAGGACGGGAACACCGGGGAGCTGTTTTTT. Its protein is CASKDGNTGELFF. The chain employs TRBV11-3 and TRBJ2-2; D not resolved. CDR1 SGHNT and CDR2 YENEEA come from the germline V gene. The CDR3 covers 13 residues. The V gene lost 7 bases and the J gene lost 1 base, with 7 bases spanning the gap.

Turning to this clonotype: One end of the junction is discordant with germline, which a read error may explain. The chain joins TRBV20-1 to TRBJ2-2, with 9 positions matching TRBD2. Germline assignment: CDR1 DFQATT and CDR2 SNEGSKA (reference sequence). The CDR3 runs 16 residues. Here the CDR3 reads CSARSPTSGNTRELFF. The CDR3 region has the DNA TGCAGTGCTAGATCCCCGACTAGCGGAAACACCAGGGAGCTGTTTTTT.

The chain links TRBV19 to TRBJ2-1; D perhaps matches TRBD1 (6 bases). The CDR3 spans 15 residues. CDR1 LNHDA and CDR2 SQIVND come from the germline V gene (reference sequence). V lost 6 bases and J 5 bases, leaving 17 bases between the germline ends. CDR3 sequence: CASRQGSSKHNEQFF. For the CDR3, the DNA is TGTGCCAGTAGACAGGGCAGCTCCAAACACAATGAGCAGTTCTTC.

The table lists this clonotype with many counts. The genes are TRBV7-8 and TRBJ2-1; D is unresolved. The germline gives CDR1 SGHVS, CDR2 FQNEAQ. CDR3 length: 16 residues. V shed 6 bases and J shed 6 bases, with 21 bases lying between them. In DNA form, the CDR3 reads TGTGCCAGCAGTCCTGAGAGGTGGATCCCGGGCAATGAGCAGTTCTTC. Translation: CASSPERWIPGNEQFF.

This clonotype was detected ten times or more. The CDR3 DNA is TGCAGCGCCTTGACTGTGAACACTGAAGCTTTCTTT. It codes for CSALTVNTEAFF. The J gene is TRBJ1-1, the V gene TRBV29-1; D uncertain. Per the germline V gene, CDR1 is SQVTM and CDR2 is ANQGSEA. The V end was cut by 7 bases, the J end by 0 bases, with 9 bases between. The CDR3 sequence is 12 residues long.

The chain couples TRBV29-1 to TRBJ2-6; D is unresolved. V was trimmed by 6 bases and J by 1 base, leaving 19 bases between them. The germline V gene encodes CDR1 SQVTM and CDR2 ANQGSEA. This CDR3 is built from 17 residues. Here the CDR3 reads CSVKTRQEGSGANVLTF. In nucleotides, the CDR3 is TGCAGCGTCAAGACCCGACAAGAAGGATCTGGGGCCAACGTCCTGACTTTC.

Many counts were recorded for this clonotype. V usage is TRBV7-6 and J usage is TRBJ2-1; TRBD1 matches 9 bases. Looked up from germline, CDR1 is SGHVS and CDR2 is FNYEAQ. The trim removed 0 bases at V and 8 bases at J, leaving 11 bases unmatched. The CDR3 has 17 residues. The CDR3 region has the DNA TGTGCCAGCAGCTTAGCGACAGGGGGGATTCTATTTGATGAGCAGTTCTTC. This translates into CASSLATGGILFDEQFF.

This clonotype was recorded at least ten times. The chain recombines TRBV7-8 with TRBJ2-2, with 8 bases identical to TRBD2. V lost 2 bases to trimming and J lost 4 bases; unmatched junction nucleotides: 15. There are 19 residues in the CDR3. Germline V lookup: CDR1 SGHVS, CDR2 FQNEAQ. The CDR3 sequence is CASSLLGLGRHQGTGELFF. CDR3 in DNA: TGTGCCAGCAGCTTATTGGGACTAGGGCGTCATCAGGGCACCGGGGAGCTGTTTTTT.

The sample holds many counts of this clonotype. The V gene is TRBV28, the J gene TRBJ1-2, with D perhaps matching TRBD1 (5 bases). CDR1 is MDHEN, CDR2 SYDVKM, per germline. Deletions cut 3 bases from V and 2 bases from J, with 7 bases between. The CDR3 has 13 residues. The chain's CDR3 is CASSFTGNYGYTF. DNA of the CDR3: TGTGCCAGCAGTTTTACAGGCAACTATGGCTACACCTTC.

V usage is TRBV13 and J usage is TRBJ1-1, with unresolved D. Germline lookup yields CDR1 PRHDT and CDR2 FYEKMQ (reference sequence). This CDR3 comprises 17 residues. The germline V and J ends were trimmed by 5 bases and 1 base, with 20 bases remaining between them. The CDR3 reads CASSPLSFAGANTEAFF. CDR3 nucleotide sequence: TGTGCCAGCAGCCCCCTTTCCTTCGCGGGAGCGAACACTGAAGCTTTCTTT.

This clonotype occurred many times. The V gene is TRBV7-6, the J gene TRBJ2-3, with D possibly being TRBD1 or TRBD2 (5 bases each). Trimming cost V 5 bases and J 0 bases, with 24 bases left between them. From germline, CDR1 is SGHVS and CDR2 FNYEAQ. CDR3 size: 19 residues. CDR3 protein: CASSPSAGWSRGSTDTQYF. CDR3 nucleotide sequence: TGTGCCAGCAGCCCCTCGGCAGGGTGGAGTAGAGGGAGCACAGATACGCAGTATTTT. The variable domain in full, completed from reference TRBV7-6 and TRBJ2-3, reads GAGVSQSPRYKVTKRGQDVALRCDPISGHVSLYWYRQALGQGPEFLTYFNYEAQQDKSGLPNDRFSAERPEGSISTLTIQRTEQRDSAMYRCASSPSAGWSRGSTDTQYFGPGTRLTVL.

This chain connects TRBV27 to TRBJ2-7; the match to TRBD2 covers 8 bases. The V gene end was trimmed by 5 bases and the J gene end by 2 bases; junction bases not matched to a gene: 11. Germline V gives CDR1 MNHEY, CDR2 SMNVEV (reference sequence). This CDR3 is 16 amino acids long. CDR3 in amino acids: CASSQIAGKKPYEQYF. The CDR3 DNA reads TGTGCCAGCAGTCAAATAGCGGGGAAAAAACCCTACGAGCAGTACTTC.

The chain combines TRBV7-6 with TRBJ2-1, with a possible D match to TRBD2 (5 bases). CDR1 and CDR2 (germline): SGHVS, FNYEAQ. CDR3 length equals 17 residues. Trimming removed 4 bases at V and 6 bases at J, with 22 bases between. CDR3 loop: CASSWPRGAGAGNEQFF. In DNA form, the CDR3 reads TGTGCCAGCAGCTGGCCCCGTGGTGCGGGCGCCGGCAATGAGCAGTTCTTC.

This clonotype occurred a few times. The V call is TRBV29-1, the J call TRBJ1-1; TRBD1 matches 8 bases. Trimming took 7 bases from V and 0 from J; bases not matched to a gene: 4. The length of the CDR3 is 13 residues. Germline V CDR1 and CDR2: SQVTM, ANQGSEA. In DNA form, the CDR3 reads TGCAGCGGTGGACAGGGCATGAACACTGAAGCTTTCTTT. Amino acids: CSGGQGMNTEAFF.

V is TRBV19 and J is TRBJ1-1; D not resolved. Germline V CDR1 and CDR2: LNHDA, SQIVND (reference sequence). CDR3 size: 13 residues. Trimming pared 3 bases from V and 0 bases from J, leaving 5 bases between. This CDR3 reads CASSIRMNTEAFF. In DNA, the CDR3 is TGTGCCAGTAGTATCCGGATGAACACTGAAGCTTTCTTT.

The chain uses TRBV5-1 and TRBJ1-6; no firm D call. Trimming left V 2 bases short and J 7 bases short, with 13 bases between. CDR3 length: 15 residues. CDR1 is SGHRS and CDR2 is YFSETQ in the germline V gene. CDR3 bases: TGCGCCAGCAGCTTAGATTGGGGAAAGAATTCACCCCTCCACTTT. Translated: CASSLDWGKNSPLHF. Looking up the rest from reference TRBV5-1 and TRBJ1-6 gives the full variable domain: KAGVTQTPRYLIKTRGQQVTLSCSPISGHRSVSWYQQTPGQGLQFLFEYFSETQRNKGNFPGRFSGRQFSNSRSEMNVSTLELGDSALYLCASSLDWGKNSPLHFGNGTRLTVT.

This clonotype has at least ten counts. The chain recombines TRBV12-3 or TRBV12-4 with TRBJ1-5, with 9 bases aligning to TRBD1. The CDR3 has 17 amino acids. J lost 0 bases, V lost 5 bases, and 8 bases had no gene match. Here the CDR3 reads CASSAMRTGASNQPQHF. CDR3 nucleotides: TGTGCCAGCAGTGCAATGAGGACAGGGGCTAGCAATCAGCCCCAGCATTTT.

The rearrangement links TRBV28 to TRBJ1-5; TRBD1 matches 7 bases. The trim removed 2 bases at V and 6 bases at J, leaving 7 bases unmatched. Germline lookup yields CDR1 MDHEN and CDR2 SYDVKM. This CDR3 contains 15 residues. The CDR3 DNA reads as TGTGCCAGCAGTTTACAGGGGGTAGGGGGTCAGCCCCAGCATTTT. This sequence encodes CASSLQGVGGQPQHF.

This CDR3 reads CASSPPSGGEETQYF. CDR3 nucleotide sequence: TGTGCCAGCAGCCCCCCCTCCGGGGGCGAAGAGACCCAGTACTTC. The gene calls are TRBV11-2 and TRBJ2-5; D may correspond to TRBD1 or TRBD2 (6 bases each). Germline V gives CDR1 SGHAT, CDR2 FQNNGV. The CDR3 has 15 amino acids. The V and J ends lost 5 bases and 3 bases respectively, with 16 bases between them.

The chain links TRBV9 to TRBJ1-2; TRBD1 agrees at 8 bases. Germline-derived CDR1 and CDR2 are SGDLS and YYNGEE. Germline trimming cut 2 bases from V and 4 bases from J; bases unmatched to any gene: 7. The CDR3 is 15 residues long. The CDR3 reads CASSVGQGPSYGYTF. CDR3 DNA: TGTGCCAGCAGCGTCGGACAGGGACCTTCCTATGGCTACACCTTC.

This clonotype showed up many times. The chain employs TRBV12-5 and TRBJ2-1; 10 bases line up with TRBD2. This CDR3 region has 19 residues. The V gene end was trimmed by 1 base and the J gene end by 0 bases; junction bases not matched to a gene: 9. From germline, CDR1 is LGHNT and CDR2 FRNRAP. The CDR3 bases are TGTGCTAGTGGTTTGGAGGGAATAGCGGGGGGCTTCTCCTACAATGAGCAGTTCTTC. Translation: CASGLEGIAGGFSYNEQFF.

This clonotype was seen many times. The rearrangement uses TRBV2 and TRBJ1-5; D may be TRBD1 (6 bases). The germline V and J ends were trimmed by 6 bases and 1 base, with 10 bases remaining between them. CDR3 length equals 14 residues. Germline CDR1 SNHLY, CDR2 FYNNEI. The CDR3 bases are TGTGCCAGCAGACAGGGTGGGAGCAATCAGCCCCAGCATTTT. The encoded protein is CASRQGGSNQPQHF.

A few counts support this clonotype. The chain has TRBV15 and TRBJ2-7; D assignment may be TRBD1 or TRBD2 (5 bases each). Trimming removed 1 base at V and 0 bases at J, with 10 bases between. This CDR3 comprises 15 residues. The germline V gene has CDR1 LNHNV and CDR2 YYDKDF (reference sequence). The CDR3 protein is CATSRGGTGSYEQYF. In nucleotides, the CDR3 is TGTGCCACCAGCAGAGGTGGGACCGGCTCCTACGAGCAGTACTTC.

This clonotype was seen at least ten times. This chain connects TRBV13 to TRBJ2-7; D is unresolved. CDR3 length equals 13 residues. Trimming shortened V by 5 bases and J by 3 bases, and 11 bases separated the two germline ends. Germline CDR1 and CDR2: PRHDT and FYEKMQ (reference sequence). The CDR3 coding sequence is TGTGCCAGCAGCCAGACACTGAGCTACGAGCAGTACTTC. Encoded protein: CASSQTLSYEQYF.